The 6 T cell receptor beta chains presented below share a single source sample, sequenced in a study of CD8+ T cells in alopecia areata. Reverse transcription of extracted RNA yielded cDNA, which provided the sequencing template. The assay was immunoSEQ multiplex PCR, and TCRdb's table has in-frame clones only and misses some. This table has about 110,000 clones, around 55% appearing once. Material for sequencing was CD8+ T cells sorted from blood. These receptors came from a human donor in good health.

The CDR3 DNA reads TGTGCCAGCAGTCGGGACAGGGGGAATGGCTACACCTTC. Translating gives CASSRDRGNGYTF. The V call is TRBV6-5, the J call TRBJ1-2; 11 positions match TRBD1. The J segment lost 6 bases and the V segment lost 5 bases, leaving 2 bases of the junction unmatched. This CDR3 has 13 residues. Germline V lookup: CDR1 MNHEY, CDR2 SVGAGI.

The V and J genes are TRBV15 and TRBJ1-2; TRBD1 agrees at 8 bases. The J segment lost 6 bases and the V segment lost 5 bases, leaving 8 bases of the junction unmatched. CDR1 is LNHNV, CDR2 YYDKDF, per germline (reference sequence). The CDR3 has 14 amino acids. CDR3: CATSVDRGRDGYTF. The CDR3 coding sequence is TGTGCCACCAGCGTTGACAGGGGACGGGATGGCTACACCTTC.

The chain couples TRBV6-5 to TRBJ2-1; TRBD2 matches at 7 bases. There are 12 residues in the CDR3. With V trimmed by 4 bases and J by 6 bases, 0 bases remained unmatched. The germline CDR1 and CDR2 sequences are MNHEY and SVGAGI. DNA for the CDR3: TGTGCCAGCAGTTGGGGGGGCAATGAGCAGTTCTTC. Amino acids: CASSWGGNEQFF.

This rearrangement joins TRBV20-1 to TRBJ1-1; no clear D gene. V lost 7 bases and J lost 3, with 6 bases in between. Per germline, CDR1 DFQATT and CDR2 SNEGSKA (reference sequence). CDR3 length: 10 amino acids. CDR3 nucleotide sequence: TGCAGTGTCGGGGACACTGAAGCTTTCTTT. It translates to CSVGDTEAFF.

This sequence joins TRBV29-1 and TRBJ2-3; 11 bases map to TRBD2. This CDR3 is 14 amino acids long. Germline V gene sequence: CDR1 SQVTM, CDR2 ANQGSEA. CDR3 loop: CGGIAGGPLDTQYF. The CDR3 bases are TGCGGAGGTATAGCGGGGGGGCCTTTAGATACGCAGTATTTT.

This clone was detected a few times. The genes are TRBV5-6 and TRBJ1-1, with D maybe TRBD1 (5 bases). Germline-derived CDR1 and CDR2 are SGHDT and YYEEEE. The CDR3 spans 14 residues. V lost 4 bases and J lost 4, with 14 bases in between. This CDR3 reads CASSPRRGPTEAFF. The DNA for the CDR3 is TGTGCCAGCAGCCCAAGGAGGGGCCCCACTGAAGCTTTCTTT.